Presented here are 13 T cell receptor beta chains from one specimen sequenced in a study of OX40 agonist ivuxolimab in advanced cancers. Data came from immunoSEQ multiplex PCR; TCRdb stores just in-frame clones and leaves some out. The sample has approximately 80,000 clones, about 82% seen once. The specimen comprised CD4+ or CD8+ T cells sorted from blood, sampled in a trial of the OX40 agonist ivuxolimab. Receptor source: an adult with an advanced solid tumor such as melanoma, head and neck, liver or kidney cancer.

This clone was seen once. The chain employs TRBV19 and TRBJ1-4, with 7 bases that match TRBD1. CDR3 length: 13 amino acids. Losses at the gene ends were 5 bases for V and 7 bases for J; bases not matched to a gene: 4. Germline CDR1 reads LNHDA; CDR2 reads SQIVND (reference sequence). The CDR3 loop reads CASSGGQPEKLFF. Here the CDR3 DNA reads TGTGCCAGTAGTGGGGGACAGCCTGAAAAACTGTTTTTT.

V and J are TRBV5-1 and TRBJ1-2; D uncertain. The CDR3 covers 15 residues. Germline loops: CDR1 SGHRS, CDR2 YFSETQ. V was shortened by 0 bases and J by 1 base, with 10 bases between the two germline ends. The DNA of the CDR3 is TGCGCCAGCAGCTTGGCCAGTGTCGGTAACTATGGCTACACCTTC. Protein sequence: CASSLASVGNYGYTF.

The chain's CDR3 is CASSPSNPSGNTIYF. The CDR3 nucleotides read TGTGCCAGCTCACCTTCGAACCCGTCTGGAAACACCATATATTTT. The chain is built from TRBV18 and TRBJ1-3; D ambiguous. Per germline, CDR1 KGHSH and CDR2 LQKENI. Trimming left V 3 bases short and J 1 base short, with 10 bases between. CDR3 size: 15 residues. The whole variable domain, filled in from reference TRBV18 and TRBJ1-3, reads NAGVMQNPRHLVRRRGQEARLRCSPMKGHSHVYWYRQLPEEGLKFMVYLQKENIIDESGMPKERFSAEFPKEGPSILRIQQVVRGDSAAYFCASSPSNPSGNTIYFGEGSWLTVV.

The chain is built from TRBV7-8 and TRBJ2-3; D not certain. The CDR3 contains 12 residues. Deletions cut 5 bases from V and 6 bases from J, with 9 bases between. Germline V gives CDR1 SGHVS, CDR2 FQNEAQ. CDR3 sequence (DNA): TGTGCCAGCAGCCACTCGGAGGATACGCAGTATTTT. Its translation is CASSHSEDTQYF. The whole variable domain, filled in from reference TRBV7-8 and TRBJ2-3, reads GAGVSQSPRYKVAKRGQDVALRCDPISGHVSLFWYQQALGQGPEFLTYFQNEAQLDKSGLPSDRFFAERPEGSVSTLKIQRTQQEDSAVYLCASSHSEDTQYFGPGTRLTVL.

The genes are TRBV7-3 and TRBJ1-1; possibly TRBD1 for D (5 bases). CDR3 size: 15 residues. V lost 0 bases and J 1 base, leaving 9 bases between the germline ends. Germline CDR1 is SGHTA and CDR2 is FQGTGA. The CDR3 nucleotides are TGTGCCAGCAGCTTAACGGGGGGAGCGAACACTGAAGCTTTCTTT. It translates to CASSLTGGANTEAFF. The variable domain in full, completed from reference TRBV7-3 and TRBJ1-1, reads GAGVSQTPSNKVTEKGKYVELRCDPISGHTALYWYRQSLGQGPEFLIYFQGTGAADDSGLPNDRFFAVRPEGSVSTLKIQRTERGDSAVYLCASSLTGGANTEAFFGQGTRLTVV.

The CDR3 reads CAWSVSGRGDSPLHF. The CDR3 DNA reads TGTGCCTGGAGTGTAAGTGGCAGGGGAGACTCACCCCTCCACTTT. This chain joins TRBV30 and TRBJ1-6; D possibly corresponds to TRBD1 (6 bases). Germline lookup yields CDR1 GTSNPN and CDR2 SVGIG (reference sequence). CDR3 length: 15 residues. The V gene lost 0 bases and the J gene lost 10 bases, with 16 bases spanning the gap.

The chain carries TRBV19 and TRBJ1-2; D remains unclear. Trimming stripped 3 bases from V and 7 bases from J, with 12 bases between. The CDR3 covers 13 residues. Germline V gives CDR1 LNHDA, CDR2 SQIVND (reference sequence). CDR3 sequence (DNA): TGTGCCAGTAGTATCGGCGTATCGGGTGGCTACACCTTC. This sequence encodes CASSIGVSGGYTF.

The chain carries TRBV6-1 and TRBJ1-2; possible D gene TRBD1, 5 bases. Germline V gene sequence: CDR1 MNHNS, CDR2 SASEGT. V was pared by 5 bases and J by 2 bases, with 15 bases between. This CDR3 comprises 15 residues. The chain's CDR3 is CASSLWGLSNYGYTF. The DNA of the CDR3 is TGTGCCAGCAGTCTCTGGGGACTCTCCAACTATGGCTACACCTTC.

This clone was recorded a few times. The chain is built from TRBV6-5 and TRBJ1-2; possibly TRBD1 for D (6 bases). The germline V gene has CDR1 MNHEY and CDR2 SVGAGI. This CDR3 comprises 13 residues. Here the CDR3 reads CACGDIRNYGYTF. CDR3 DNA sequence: TGTGCGTGCGGGGACATCAGGAACTATGGCTACACCTTC.

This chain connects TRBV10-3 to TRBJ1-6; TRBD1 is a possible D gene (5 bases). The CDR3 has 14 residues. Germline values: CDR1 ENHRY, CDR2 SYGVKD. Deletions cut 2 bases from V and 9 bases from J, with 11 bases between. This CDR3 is CAISEEGLGSPLHF. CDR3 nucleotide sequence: TGTGCCATCAGTGAGGAGGGGTTGGGTTCACCCCTCCACTTT.

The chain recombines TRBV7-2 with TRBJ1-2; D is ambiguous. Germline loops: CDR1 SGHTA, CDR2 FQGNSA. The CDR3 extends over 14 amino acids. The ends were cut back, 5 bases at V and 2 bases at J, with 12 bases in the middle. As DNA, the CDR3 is TGTGCCAGCAGCCCCCCAGGCGTGAACTATGGCTACACCTTC. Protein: CASSPPGVNYGYTF.

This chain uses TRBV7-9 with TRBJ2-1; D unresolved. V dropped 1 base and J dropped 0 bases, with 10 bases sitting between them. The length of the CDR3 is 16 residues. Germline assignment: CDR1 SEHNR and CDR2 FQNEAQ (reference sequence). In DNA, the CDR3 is TGTGCCAGCAGCTTAGTTGGGAAGTACTCCTACAATGAGCAGTTCTTC. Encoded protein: CASSLVGKYSYNEQFF.

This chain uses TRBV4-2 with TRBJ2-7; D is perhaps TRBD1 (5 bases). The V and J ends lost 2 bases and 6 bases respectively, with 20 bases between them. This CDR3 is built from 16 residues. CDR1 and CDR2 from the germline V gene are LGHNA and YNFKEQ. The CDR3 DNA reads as TGTGCCAGCAGCCAAAACGCCGGCACAGGCCTGTCCGAGCAGTACTTC. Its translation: CASSQNAGTGLSEQYF.